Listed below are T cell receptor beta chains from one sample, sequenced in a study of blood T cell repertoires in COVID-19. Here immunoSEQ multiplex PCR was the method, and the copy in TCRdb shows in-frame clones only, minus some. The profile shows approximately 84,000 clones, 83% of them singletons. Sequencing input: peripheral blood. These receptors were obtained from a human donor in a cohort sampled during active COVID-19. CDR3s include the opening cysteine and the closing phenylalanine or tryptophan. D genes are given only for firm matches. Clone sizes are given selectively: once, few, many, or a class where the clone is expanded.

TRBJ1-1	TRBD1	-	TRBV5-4	CASSPPHRGENTEAFF	TGTGCCAGCAGCCCCCCCCACAGGGGCGAGAACACTGAAGCTTTCTTT
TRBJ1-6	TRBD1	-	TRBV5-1	CASSSGTGDSPLHF	TGCGCCAGCAGCTCCGGGACAGGGGATTCACCCCTCCACTTT
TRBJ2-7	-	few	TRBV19	CASSIGVGGSYEQYF	TGTGCCAGTAGTATAGGGGTTGGCGGCTCCTACGAGCAGTACTTC
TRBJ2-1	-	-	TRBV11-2	CASSFGGTSRGFF	TGTGCCAGCAGCTTCGGCGGAACCTCTAGGGGGTTCTTC
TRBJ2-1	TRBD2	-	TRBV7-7	CASSPGGAIPQFF	TGTGCTAGCAGCCCCGGGGGGGCAATCCCGCAGTTCTTC
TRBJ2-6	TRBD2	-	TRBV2	CASSGLAGLAQYSGANVLTF	TGTGCCAGCAGTGGACTAGCGGGCCTTGCACAATACTCTGGGGCCAACGTCCTGACTTTC
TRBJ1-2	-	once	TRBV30	CAWSGAGEDGYTF	TGTGCCTGGAGCGGAGCAGGGGAAGATGGCTACACCTTC
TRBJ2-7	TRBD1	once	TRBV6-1	CASSERTGSSYEQYF	TGTGCCAGCAGTGAAAGGACAGGGAGCTCCTACGAGCAGTACTTC
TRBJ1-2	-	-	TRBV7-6	CASSLARPGNANYGYTF	TGTGCCAGCAGCTTAGCGCGGCCAGGGAATGCTAACTATGGCTACACCTTC
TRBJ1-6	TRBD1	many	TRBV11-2	CASSLAGPGQGASPLHF	TGTGCCAGCAGCTTAGCCGGTCCGGGACAGGGGGCTTCACCCCTCCACTTT
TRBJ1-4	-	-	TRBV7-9	CASSTTEGNEKLFF	TGTGCCAGCAGTACGACAGAAGGGAATGAAAAACTGTTTTTT
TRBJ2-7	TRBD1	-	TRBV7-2	CASSLLGQSYEQYF	TGTGCCAGCAGCTTACTGGGACAGTCCTACGAGCAGTACTTC
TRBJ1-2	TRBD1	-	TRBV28	CASGGTGVSYYGYTF	TGTGCCAGTGGGGGGACAGGGGTTTCGTACTATGGCTACACCTTC
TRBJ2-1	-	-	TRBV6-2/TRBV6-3	CASSLAIGEQFF	TGTGCCAGCAGTCTCGCGATCGGTGAGCAGTTCTTC
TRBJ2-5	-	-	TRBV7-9	CASSLASSGGDGETQYF	TGTGCCAGCAGCTTAGCTTCTTCCGGGGGAGATGGGGAGACCCAGTACTTC
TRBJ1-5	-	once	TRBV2	CASSEQGGGNQPQHF	TGTGCCAGCAGTGAGCAGGGAGGGGGCAATCAGCCCCAGCATTTT
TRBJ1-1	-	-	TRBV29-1	CSVAGRMNTEAFF	TGCAGCGTGGCGGGACGGATGAACACTGAAGCTTTCTTT
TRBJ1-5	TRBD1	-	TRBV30	CAWNEGAGQPQHF	TGTGCCTGGAACGAGGGGGCAGGTCAGCCCCAGCATTTT
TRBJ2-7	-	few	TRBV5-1	CASSSTGYGYEQYF	TGCGCCAGCAGCTCAACAGGGTATGGATACGAGCAGTACTTC
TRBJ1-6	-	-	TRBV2	CASGEGWSPLHF	TGTGCCAGCGGGGAGGGGTGGTCACCCCTCCACTTT